This TCR beta chain is from a study of beta chain features in type 1 diabetes. Study observations and caveats: At VDJ recombination sites, type 1 diabetes patients had fewer insertions and more deleted nucleotides.

A remark on this clone: What it recognizes is unknown.

Reverse transcribing all isolated RNA meant expressed TCRB transcripts were sequenced. An average of around 3.9 million reads was obtained for naive, central memory and regulatory T cell samples. Profiled with immunoSEQ multiplex PCR; TCRdb holds only in-frame clones, not every one. This sample yields 900,000 or so clones, of which 15% to 20% are seen a single time; 0.023% belongs to the top ten. Sorting of CD4+ naive, central memory, regulatory and stem cell-like memory cells was performed via CD45RO/CCR7/CD25/CD127/CD95/CD27. This TCR derives from a woman aged 18-30 years in good health. The specimen sequenced was naive CD4+ T cells from blood.

This chain's CDR3 is CASSRVSSGANVLTF. The CDR3 region has the DNA TGTGCCAGCAGTCGTGTGTCCTCTGGGGCCAACGTCCTGACTTTC. The rearrangement joins TRBV6-5 to TRBJ2-6; D not resolved. Germline V gene lookup returns CDR1 MNHEY and CDR2 SVGAGI. Trimming took off 5 bases at V and 0 bases at J, with 8 bases between the two ends. This CDR3 has 15 residues.